The text below deals with one T cell receptor beta chain. Original processing notes: By means of reference gene primer amplification, nucleated cell counts were estimated. Some clones are missing from TCRdb's copy, which holds only in-frame ones; the method was immunoSEQ multiplex PCR. V and J calls and clone size are copied from that table; D and trimming were computed from the DNA. The table has about 120,000 clones, about 83% seen once. This entry comes from a study of blood T cell repertoires in COVID-19. Across the study: From the United States, Italy and Spain came samples of acute and convalescent COVID-19.

The germline gives CDR1 SGHVS, CDR2 FQNEAQ. The CDR3 sequence is 15 residues long. V shed 4 bases and J 3 bases; nucleotides not matched to a gene: 7. The chain links TRBV7-8 to TRBJ2-7, with TRBD1 identical over 9 bases. The sequencing input was peripheral blood. This receptor was obtained from a woman in her 50s with acute or convalescent COVID-19. CDR3 region: CASSSGDRAVYEQYF. The CDR3 nucleotides read TGTGCCAGCAGCTCGGGGGACAGGGCAGTCTACGAGCAGTACTTC. The full variable domain, rest sourced from reference TRBV7-8 and TRBJ2-7, is GAGVSQSPRYKVAKRGQDVALRCDPISGHVSLFWYQQALGQGPEFLTYFQNEAQLDKSGLPSDRFFAERPEGSVSTLKIQRTQQEDSAVYLCASSSGDRAVYEQYFGPGTRLTVT.